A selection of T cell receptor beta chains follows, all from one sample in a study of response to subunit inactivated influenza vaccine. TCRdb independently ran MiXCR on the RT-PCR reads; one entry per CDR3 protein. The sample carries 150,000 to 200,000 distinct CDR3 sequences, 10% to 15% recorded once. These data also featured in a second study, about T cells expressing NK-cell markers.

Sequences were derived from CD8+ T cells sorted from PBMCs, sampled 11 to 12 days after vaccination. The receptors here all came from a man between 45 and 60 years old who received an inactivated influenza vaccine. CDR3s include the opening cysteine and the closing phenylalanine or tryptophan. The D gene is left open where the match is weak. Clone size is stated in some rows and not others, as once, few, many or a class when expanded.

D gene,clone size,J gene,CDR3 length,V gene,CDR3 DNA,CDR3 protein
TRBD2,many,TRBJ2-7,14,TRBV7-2,TGTGCCAGCAGCTCGACGGGAGGATACTACGAGCAGTACTTC,CASSSTGGYYEQYF
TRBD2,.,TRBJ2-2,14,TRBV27,TGTGCCAGCAGTTCCCTACTAGCGCCCGGGGAGCTGTTTTTT,CASSSLLAPGELFF
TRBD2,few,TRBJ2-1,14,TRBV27,TGTGCCAGCAGTTACGGGCGGGAGGGCAATGAGCAGTTCTTC,CASSYGREGNEQFF
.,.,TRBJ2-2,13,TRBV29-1,TGCAGCGTTGAGAGCACGAACACCGGGGAGCTGTTTTTT,CSVESTNTGELFF
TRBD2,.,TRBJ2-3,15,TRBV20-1,TGCAGTGCTCAGCCACTTGGGGGAGGGCCGCATACGCAGTATTTT,CSAQPLGGGPHTQYF
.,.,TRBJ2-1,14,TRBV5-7,TGTGCCAGCAGCTTAAAACTAGGGGACAATGAGCAGTTCTTC,CASSLKLGDNEQFF
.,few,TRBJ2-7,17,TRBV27,TGTGCCAGCAGTTTATTGTCTCCGCGGGGATCAACCTACGAGCAGTACTTC,CASSLLSPRGSTYEQYF
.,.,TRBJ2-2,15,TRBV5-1,TGCGCCAGCAGCTCGCCGGGACAAAACACCGGGGAGCTGTTTTTT,CASSSPGQNTGELFF
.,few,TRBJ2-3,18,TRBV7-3,TGTGCCAGCAGCTTAACGCCGCGGTTGGGCCTCGACACAGATACGCAGTATTTT,CASSLTPRLGLDTDTQYF
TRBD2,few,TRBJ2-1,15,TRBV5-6,TGTGCCAGCAGCCGTCTAGCGGGGGCCTACAATGAGCAGTTCTTC,CASSRLAGAYNEQFF
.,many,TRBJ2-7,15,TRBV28,TGTGCCAGCAGGGCCGGGCTCAGCGGGCTCTACGAGCAGTACTTC,CASRAGLSGLYEQYF
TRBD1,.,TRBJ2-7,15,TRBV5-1,TGCGCCAGCAGCTCATCCGGGACAGGGGGCAGCGAGCAGTACTTC,CASSSSGTGGSEQYF
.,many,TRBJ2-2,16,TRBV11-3,TGTGCCAGCAGCGCTAGTATGGGACAACACACCGGGGAGCTGTTTTTT,CASSASMGQHTGELFF
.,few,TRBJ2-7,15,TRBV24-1,TGTGCCACCAGTGACAAACGGTATGAAACGGGTGAGCAGTACTTC,CATSDKRYETGEQYF
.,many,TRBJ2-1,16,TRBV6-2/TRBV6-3,TGTGCCAGCAGTTACTGGGGGGGAACAGGGGAGAATGAGCAGTTCTTC,CASSYWGGTGENEQFF
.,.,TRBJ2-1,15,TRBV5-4,TGTGCCAGCAGCTTGGGAAGCGTCCCTGACAATGAGCAGTTCTTC,CASSLGSVPDNEQFF
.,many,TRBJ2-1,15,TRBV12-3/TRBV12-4,TGTGCCAGCACCAAGGACGGGGCTGTGTACAATGAGCAGTTCTTC,CASTKDGAVYNEQFF
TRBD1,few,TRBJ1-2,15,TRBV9,TGTGCCAGCAGCCCTACCGGGACAGTTAACTATGGCTACACCTTC,CASSPTGTVNYGYTF
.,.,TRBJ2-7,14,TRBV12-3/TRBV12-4,TGTGCCAGCAGTGGAGACAGGCCCGGGGCCGAGCAGTACTTC,CASSGDRPGAEQYF
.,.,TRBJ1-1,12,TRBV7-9,TGTGCCAGCAGCTTAGGGGAGGCTGAAGCTTTCTTT,CASSLGEAEAFF
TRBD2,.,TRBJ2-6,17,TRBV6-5,TGTGCCAGCAGTTATCGGGGAGGGAGCTCTGGGGCCAACGTCCTGACTTTC,CASSYRGGSSGANVLTF
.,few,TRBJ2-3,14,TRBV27,TGTGCCAGCAGTTTTAGCCAAAACACAGATACGCAGTATTTT,CASSFSQNTDTQYF
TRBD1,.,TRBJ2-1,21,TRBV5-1,TGCGCCAGCAGCTCACCCCCGGACAGGGAATTATCCCACTACTCCTACAATGAGCAGTTCTTC,CASSSPPDRELSHYSYNEQFF
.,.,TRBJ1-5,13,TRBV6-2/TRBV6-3,TGTGCCAGCAGTTACCAGGGCAGTCAGCCCCAGCATTTT,CASSYQGSQPQHF
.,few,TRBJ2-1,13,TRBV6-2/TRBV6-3,TGTGCCAGCAGTGTCCCGGAGACGGGTGAGCAGTTCTTC,CASSVPETGEQFF
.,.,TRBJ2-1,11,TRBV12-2,TGTGTTGGCGGGGGGTACGGTGAGCAGTTCTTC,CVGGGYGEQFF
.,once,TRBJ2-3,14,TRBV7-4,TGTGCCAGCAGCCCCCCCAGGGCCGCAGATACGCAGTATTTT,CASSPPRAADTQYF
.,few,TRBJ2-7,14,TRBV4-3,TGCGCCAGCAGCCACAGCCTGGGGTGGTACGAGCAGTACTTC,CASSHSLGWYEQYF
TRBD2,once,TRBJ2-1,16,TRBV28,TGTGCCAGCAGTTTTCTAGCGGGGGGAAACTACAATGAGCAGTTCTTC,CASSFLAGGNYNEQFF
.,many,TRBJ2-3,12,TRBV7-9,TGTGCCAGCAGCTTTGGGACAGATACGCAGTATTTT,CASSFGTDTQYF
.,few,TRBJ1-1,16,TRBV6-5,TGTGCCAGCAGTTACTCCTTTGCCGGTTCGAACACTGAAGCTTTCTTT,CASSYSFAGSNTEAFF
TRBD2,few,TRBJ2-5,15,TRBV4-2,TGTGCCAGCAGCTCCGCCGGGACTAGCCATGAGACCCAGTACTTC,CASSSAGTSHETQYF
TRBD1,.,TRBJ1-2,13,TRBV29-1,TGCAGCGTTCCCGGGACAGGGGAGGGTGGCTACACCTTC,CSVPGTGEGGYTF
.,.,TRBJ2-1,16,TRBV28,TGTGCCAGCAGGGAACCGGACGGTTCCTCCTACAATGAGCAGTTCTTC,CASREPDGSSYNEQFF
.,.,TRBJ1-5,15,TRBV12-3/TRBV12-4,TGTGCCAGCAGTCCTCAGGGTTTTAGCAATCAGCCCCAGCATTTT,CASSPQGFSNQPQHF
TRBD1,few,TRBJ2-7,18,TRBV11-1,TGTGCCAGCAGCCCACTCAGAGGCAGGGACAGGGGAAACTACGAGCAGTACTTC,CASSPLRGRDRGNYEQYF
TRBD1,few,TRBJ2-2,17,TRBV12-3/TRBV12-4,TGTGCCAGCAGTCAACCCGGGACAGGGGATAACACCGGGGAGCTGTTTTTT,CASSQPGTGDNTGELFF
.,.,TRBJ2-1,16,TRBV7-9,TGTGCCAGCAGCGGCTCGCCGGGCAGCTCCTACAATGAGCAGTTCTTC,CASSGSPGSSYNEQFF